The 20 T cell receptor beta chains in this list originate from one sample, sequenced in a study of blood T cell repertoires in COVID-19. Clones were sequenced by immunoSEQ multiplex PCR, and TCRdb holds only the in-frame ones, with some missing. The sample shows 72,000 or so clones, about nine tenths of them seen only once. Sequenced material: peripheral blood. These receptors originate from a man aged 60 to 75 with acute or convalescent COVID-19.

The J gene is TRBJ2-2, the V gene TRBV19; possibly TRBD1 for D (6 bases). This CDR3 comprises 16 residues. V was pared by 7 bases and J by 2 bases, with 17 bases between. The germline CDR1 and CDR2 sequences are LNHDA and SQIVND (reference sequence). In nucleotides, the CDR3 is TGTGCCAGTAAAACAGGGTGGACGGGAAACACCGGGGAGCTGTTTTTT. Translated: CASKTGWTGNTGELFF.

J is TRBJ1-6 and V is TRBV7-8, with a weak D call TRBD1 (5 bases). This CDR3 region has 15 residues. V was pared by 4 bases and J by 1 base, with 8 bases between. CDR1 is SGHVS and CDR2 is FQNEAQ in the germline V gene. This CDR3 reads CASSSGQSYNSPLHF. DNA of the CDR3: TGTGCCAGCAGCTCAGGACAATCCTATAATTCACCCCTCCACTTT. The full variable domain, with the rest looked up from reference TRBV7-8 and TRBJ1-6, is GAGVSQSPRYKVAKRGQDVALRCDPISGHVSLFWYQQALGQGPEFLTYFQNEAQLDKSGLPSDRFFAERPEGSVSTLKIQRTQQEDSAVYLCASSSGQSYNSPLHFGNGTRLTVT.

The chain employs TRBV3-1 (or the pseudogene TRBV3-2) and TRBJ1-2; a possible D gene is TRBD1 (6 bases). This CDR3 contains 14 residues. The germline V and J ends were trimmed by 0 bases and 8 bases, with 13 bases remaining between them. The germline gives CDR1 LGHDT, CDR2 YNNKEL (reference sequence). The CDR3 nucleotides are TGTGCCAGCAGCCAAGATTGGCAGGGGCGAGGCTACACCTTC. Its protein product is CASSQDWQGRGYTF.

V and J are TRBV2 and TRBJ1-5, with D perhaps matching TRBD1 (5 bases). This CDR3 has 14 amino acids. The V end lost 6 bases, the J end lost 4 bases, and 13 bases lay between the germline ends. The germline V gene has CDR1 SNHLY and CDR2 FYNNEI. CDR3 coding DNA: TGTGCCAGCAGAGAAAACCGACAGAATCAGCCCCAGCATTTT. It specifies CASRENRQNQPQHF. Drawing the rest from reference TRBV2 and TRBJ1-5, the complete variable domain is EPEVTQTPSHQVTQMGQEVILRCVPISNHLYFYWYRQILGQKVEFLVSFYNNEISEKSEIFDDQFSVERPDGSNFTLKIRSTKLEDSAMYFCASRENRQNQPQHFGDGTRLSIL.

The table lists this clone with a count of one. This sequence joins TRBV3-1 (or the pseudogene TRBV3-2) and TRBJ1-1; a weak D match, TRBD1 (5 bases). Trimming cost V 0 bases and J 6 bases, with 14 bases left between them. This CDR3 is built from 15 residues. The germline gives CDR1 LGHDT, CDR2 YNNKEL (reference sequence). The CDR3 sequence is CASSQEAPGLSEAFF. The CDR3 bases are TGTGCCAGCAGCCAAGAAGCCCCAGGGTTGTCTGAAGCTTTCTTT.

V usage is TRBV6-1 and J usage is TRBJ1-3, with 12 bases aligning to TRBD1. V dropped 4 bases and J dropped 0; count of bases not matched to a gene: 4. Germline loops: CDR1 MNHNS, CDR2 SASEGT. The CDR3 has 17 residues. The CDR3 region is CASSGDRGLISGNTIYF. CDR3 sequence (DNA): TGTGCCAGCAGTGGGGACAGGGGGCTTATCTCTGGAAACACCATATATTTT.

This clone was recorded a few times. The chain employs TRBV29-1 and TRBJ1-3, with 8 nucleotides matching TRBD1. This CDR3 has 14 residues. Germline loops: CDR1 SQVTM, CDR2 ANQGSEA. V shed 7 bases, J shed 2 bases, and the junction held 7 bases outside the gene matches. CDR3 DNA sequence: TGCAGCGCTGAGACGACAGGGGCTGGAAACACCATATATTTT. This encodes CSAETTGAGNTIYF. Full variable domain (remainder filled in from reference TRBV29-1 and TRBJ1-3): SAVISQKPSRDICQRGTSLTIQCQVDSQVTMMFWYRQQPGQSLTLIATANQGSEATYESGFVIDKFPISRPNLTFSTLTVSNMSPEDSSIYLCSAETTGAGNTIYFGEGSWLTVV.

The chain uses TRBV7-9 and TRBJ1-2; D is unclear. The CDR3 runs to 11 residues. From germline, CDR1 is SEHNR and CDR2 FQNEAQ (reference sequence). Trimming took 3 bases from V and 13 from J, leaving 12 bases between them. The CDR3 DNA follows: TGTGCCAGCAGCTTTGACGCGCGGAGCACCTTC. Its protein is CASSFDARSTF. Together with reference TRBV7-9 and TRBJ1-2, the CDR3 gives the full variable domain: DTGVSQNPRHKITKRGQNVTFRCDPISEHNRLYWYRQTLGQGPEFLTYFQNEAQLEKSRLLSDRFSAERPKGSFSTLEIQRTEQGDSAMYLCASSFDARSTFGSGTRLTVV.

The chain couples TRBV2 to TRBJ1-5; D uncertain. The germline V gene has CDR1 SNHLY and CDR2 FYNNEI. CDR3 size: 12 residues. Trimming left V 5 bases short and J 8 bases short, with 10 bases between. This CDR3 is CASSREVEPQHF. CDR3 DNA sequence: TGTGCCAGCAGTAGAGAGGTTGAGCCCCAGCATTTT.

The chain couples TRBV7-8 to TRBJ1-4; D gene unclear. The CDR3 runs 16 residues. The germline V and J ends were trimmed by 1 base and 8 bases, with 17 bases remaining between them. In germline, CDR1 is SGHVS, CDR2 FQNEAQ. The CDR3 is CASSLDSWRVGEKLFF. The CDR3 region has the DNA TGTGCCAGCAGCTTAGATTCGTGGAGGGTCGGGGAAAAACTGTTTTTT.

The chain combines TRBV27 with TRBJ1-4; maybe TRBD1 (5 bases). Germline V gives CDR1 MNHEY, CDR2 SMNVEV (reference sequence). The CDR3 is made up of 15 amino acids. The V end lost 3 bases, the J end lost 8 bases, and 16 bases lay between the germline ends. In DNA, the CDR3 is TGTGCCAGCAGTTTCGGCCAGGGTAGCCGCGAAAAACTGTTTTTT. Protein sequence: CASSFGQGSREKLFF.

This chain joins TRBV18 and TRBJ2-3, with 8 bases matching TRBD2. This CDR3 spans 18 amino acids. With 2 bases clipped from V and 1 base from J, the junction kept 11 bases outside the gene matches. CDR1 and CDR2 (germline): KGHSH, LQKENI. The CDR3 DNA sequence: TGTGCCAGCTCACCAAGTAGCGGGGCCCTTAAAGGCACAGATACGCAGTATTTT. It is translated as CASSPSSGALKGTDTQYF.

This sequence joins TRBV9 and TRBJ2-2, with D possibly being TRBD1 (6 bases). Germline V gene sequence: CDR1 SGDLS, CDR2 YYNGEE. Trimming left V 0 bases short and J 6 bases short, with 12 bases between. CDR3 length equals 15 residues. Here the CDR3 reads CASSVDGAGAGELFF. The CDR3 DNA sequence: TGTGCCAGCAGCGTAGACGGGGCAGGGGCCGGGGAGCTGTTTTTT.

The J gene is TRBJ2-6, the V gene TRBV6-2 or TRBV6-3; 10 bases align to TRBD1. CDR1 and CDR2 from the germline V gene are MNHEY and SVGEGT. J was trimmed by 2 bases and V by 7 bases; bases with no gene match: 8. This CDR3 has 17 amino acids. In DNA, the CDR3 is TGTGCCAGCATCCCGGGACAGGGGATCGCTGGGGCCAACGTCCTGACTTTC. This encodes CASIPGQGIAGANVLTF.

The chain recombines TRBV19 with TRBJ1-3; TRBD1 matches at 7 bases. J lost 2 bases, V lost 5 bases, and 3 bases had no gene match. From germline, CDR1 is LNHDA and CDR2 SQIVND (reference sequence). The CDR3 loop spans 14 amino acids. In DNA form, the CDR3 reads TGTGCCAGTAGTCGGGACAGAGCTGGAAACACCATATATTTT. This translates into CASSRDRAGNTIYF.

The chain has TRBV10-2 and TRBJ2-7, with TRBD1 identical over 9 bases. The CDR3 length is 14 residues. The ends lost 3 bases at V and 4 bases at J; junction bases unmatched: 4. Germline loops: CDR1 WSHSY, CDR2 SAAADI. CDR3 sequence reads: CASSDRTGAYEQYF. Written as DNA, the CDR3 is TGCGCCAGCAGTGATAGGACAGGGGCTTACGAGCAGTACTTC.

V gene TRBV24-1 combines with J gene TRBJ1-5; a weak D match, TRBD1 (6 bases). Trimming left V 6 bases short and J 4 bases short, with 15 bases between. Germline-derived CDR1 and CDR2 are KGHDR and SFDVKD. The CDR3 is 15 amino acids. The CDR3 nucleotides are TGTGCCACCAGTTCTACAACAGGGACAAATCAGCCCCAGCATTTT. It encodes CATSSTTGTNQPQHF.

The chain links TRBV9 to TRBJ1-1; D may be TRBD1 (5 bases). Germline CDR1 and CDR2: SGDLS and YYNGEE. Trimming shortened V by 4 bases and J by 5 bases, and 15 bases separated the two germline ends. The CDR3 runs to 14 residues. The CDR3 DNA reads as TGTGCCAGCAGCCCTCGGCAGGGTTGGACTGAAGCTTTCTTT. This sequence encodes CASSPRQGWTEAFF.

The chain carries TRBV6-5 and TRBJ2-3; D gene uncertain. V was trimmed by 2 bases and J by 1 base, leaving 4 bases between them. CDR3 size: 13 residues. Per the germline V gene, CDR1 is MNHEY and CDR2 is SVGAGI. The CDR3 reads CASSYVGTDTQYF. The CDR3 DNA reads TGTGCCAGCAGTTACGTCGGCACAGATACGCAGTATTTT.

The chain has TRBV6-6 and TRBJ2-3; no clear D. CDR3 length equals 12 residues. V gave up 2 bases and J gave up 4 bases, with 4 bases separating them. Germline V gene lookup returns CDR1 MNHNY and CDR2 SVGAGI (reference sequence). This chain's CDR3 is CASSYIADTQYF. In DNA form, the CDR3 reads TGTGCCAGCAGTTACATAGCAGATACGCAGTATTTT.